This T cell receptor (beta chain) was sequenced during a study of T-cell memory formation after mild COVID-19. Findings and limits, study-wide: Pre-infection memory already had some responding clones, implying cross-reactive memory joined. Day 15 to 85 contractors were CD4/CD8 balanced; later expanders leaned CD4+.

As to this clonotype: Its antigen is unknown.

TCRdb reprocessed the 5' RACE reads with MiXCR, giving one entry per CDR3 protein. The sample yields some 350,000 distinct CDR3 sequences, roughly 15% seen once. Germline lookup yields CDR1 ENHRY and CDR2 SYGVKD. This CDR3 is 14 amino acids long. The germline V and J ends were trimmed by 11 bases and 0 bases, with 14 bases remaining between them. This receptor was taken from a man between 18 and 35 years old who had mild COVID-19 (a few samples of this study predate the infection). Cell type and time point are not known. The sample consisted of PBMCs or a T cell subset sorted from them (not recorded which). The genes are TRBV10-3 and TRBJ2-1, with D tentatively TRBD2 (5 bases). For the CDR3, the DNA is TGTGCCGCGGGCGCGTCGAGCTCCTACAATGAGCAGTTCTTC. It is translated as CAAGASSSYNEQFF.